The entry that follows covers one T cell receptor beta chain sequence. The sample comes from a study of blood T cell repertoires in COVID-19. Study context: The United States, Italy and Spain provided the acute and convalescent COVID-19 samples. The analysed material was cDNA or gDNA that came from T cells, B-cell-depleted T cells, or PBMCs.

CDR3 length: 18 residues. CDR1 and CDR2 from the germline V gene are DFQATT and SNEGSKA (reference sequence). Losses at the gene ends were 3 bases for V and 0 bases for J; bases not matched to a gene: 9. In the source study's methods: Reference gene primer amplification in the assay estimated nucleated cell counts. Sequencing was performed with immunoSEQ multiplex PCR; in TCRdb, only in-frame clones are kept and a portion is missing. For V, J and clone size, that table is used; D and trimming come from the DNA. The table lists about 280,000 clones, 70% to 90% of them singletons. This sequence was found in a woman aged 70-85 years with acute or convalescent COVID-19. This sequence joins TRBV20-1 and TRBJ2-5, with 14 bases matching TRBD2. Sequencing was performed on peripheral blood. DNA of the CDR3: TGCAGTGCTAGTAGACTAGCGGGGGGGTACGTGGACCAAGAGACCCAGTACTTC. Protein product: CSASRLAGGYVDQETQYF.